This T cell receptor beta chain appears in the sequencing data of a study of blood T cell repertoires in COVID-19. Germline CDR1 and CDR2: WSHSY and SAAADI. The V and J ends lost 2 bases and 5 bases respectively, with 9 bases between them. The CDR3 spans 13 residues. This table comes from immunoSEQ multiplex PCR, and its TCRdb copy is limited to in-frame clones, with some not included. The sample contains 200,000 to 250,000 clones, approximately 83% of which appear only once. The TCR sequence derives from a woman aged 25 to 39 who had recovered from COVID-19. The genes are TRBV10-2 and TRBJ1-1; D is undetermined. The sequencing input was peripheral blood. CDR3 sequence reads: CASSERGRTEAFF. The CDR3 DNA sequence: TGCGCCAGCAGTGAGAGAGGGAGAACTGAAGCTTTCTTT.